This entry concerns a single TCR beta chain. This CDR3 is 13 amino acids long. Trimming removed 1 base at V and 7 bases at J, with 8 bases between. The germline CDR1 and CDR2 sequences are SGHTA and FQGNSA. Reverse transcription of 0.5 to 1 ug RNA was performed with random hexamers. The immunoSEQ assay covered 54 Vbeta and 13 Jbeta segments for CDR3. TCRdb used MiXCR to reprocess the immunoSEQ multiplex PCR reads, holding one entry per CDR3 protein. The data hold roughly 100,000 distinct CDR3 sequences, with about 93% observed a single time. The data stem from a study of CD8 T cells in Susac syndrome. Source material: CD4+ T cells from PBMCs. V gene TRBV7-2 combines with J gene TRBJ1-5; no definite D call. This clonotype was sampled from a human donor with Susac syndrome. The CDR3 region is CASSLELEQPQHF. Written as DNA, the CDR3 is TGTGCCAGCAGCTTAGAACTTGAGCAGCCCCAGCATTTT.